This passage covers 9 T cell receptor beta chains from one sample sequenced in a study of identical twins. TCRdb re-called the 5' RACE reads with MiXCR, one entry per CDR3 protein. The table has around 530,000 distinct CDR3 sequences, approximately 16% seen once. This same sample was also part of a study on yellow fever vaccine responses in identical twins.

The sample was CD4+ T cells sorted from blood. The receptors derive from a woman aged 18-30 years in good health.

Only a few counts were recorded for this clonotype. This rearrangement joins TRBV7-2 to TRBJ2-1; a possible D gene is TRBD1 (5 bases). This CDR3 has 13 amino acids. Germline V lookup: CDR1 SGHTA, CDR2 FQGNSA. Trimming stripped 3 bases from V and 5 bases from J, with 8 bases between. The CDR3 nucleotides are TGTGCCAGCAGCTTCGACAGACACAATGAGCAGTTCTTC. Amino acids: CASSFDRHNEQFF.

The V call is TRBV4-1, the J call TRBJ2-3, with 14 bases that match TRBD2. The germline CDR1 and CDR2 sequences are MGHRA and YSYEKL. There are 17 residues in the CDR3. V shed 6 bases and J 2 bases; nucleotides not matched to a gene: 7. The CDR3 protein is CASSRKTSGGVTDTQYF. The CDR3 nucleotides read TGCGCCAGCAGTCGTAAGACTAGCGGGGGGGTCACAGATACGCAGTATTTT.

This clonotype was detected only a few times. V and J are TRBV20-1 and TRBJ1-2; D is unclear. CDR3 length: 14 residues. Germline V CDR1 and CDR2: DFQATT, SNEGSKA (reference sequence). Trimming left V 0 bases short and J 8 bases short, with 16 bases between. The CDR3, as DNA: TGCAGTGCTAGAGATCCGGCGATTTCGGGGGGCTACACCTTC. Encoded protein: CSARDPAISGGYTF.

J is TRBJ2-6 and V is TRBV4-1; possible D gene TRBD2, 6 bases. Germline V gives CDR1 MGHRA, CDR2 YSYEKL. CDR3 length equals 17 residues. Trimming took off 1 base at V and 3 bases at J, with 13 bases between the two ends. The CDR3 is CASSQGPWGVGANVLTF. As DNA, the CDR3 is TGCGCCAGCAGCCAAGGACCTTGGGGGGTTGGGGCCAACGTCCTGACTTTC.

This clonotype was detected a few times. This chain uses TRBV20-1 with TRBJ2-5, with a tentative D call TRBD2 (6 bases). The CDR3 length is 13 residues. CDR1 DFQATT and CDR2 SNEGSKA come from the germline V gene (reference sequence). V was pared by 6 bases and J by 5 bases, with 16 bases between. CDR3 sequence: CSAHSGGVETQYF. In DNA form, the CDR3 reads TGCAGTGCCCATAGCGGCGGGGTGGAGACCCAGTACTTC.

This clonotype was detected a few times. The V gene is TRBV5-1, the J gene TRBJ2-3; D is possibly TRBD1 (6 bases). Germline CDR1 reads SGHRS; CDR2 reads YFSETQ. This CDR3 has 17 amino acids. V lost 2 bases, J lost 5 bases, and 21 bases lay in between. This chain's CDR3 is CASSFGQSFGVGDTQYF. CDR3 sequence (DNA): TGCGCCAGCAGCTTCGGACAGTCTTTCGGCGTTGGAGATACGCAGTATTTT.

The chain couples TRBV3-1 to TRBJ2-7; 13 nucleotides line up with TRBD2. The V gene end was trimmed by 4 bases and the J gene end by 3 bases; junction bases not matched to a gene: 6. Germline values: CDR1 LGHDT, CDR2 YNNKEL (reference sequence). The CDR3 covers 16 residues. The CDR3 sequence: CASSPRTSGSVYEQYF. The CDR3 nucleotides are TGTGCCAGCAGCCCAAGGACTAGCGGGAGTGTCTACGAGCAGTACTTC.

A few counts support this clonotype. The chain recombines TRBV5-1 with TRBJ2-5; D is uncertain. The V gene lost 4 bases and the J gene lost 5 bases, with 9 bases spanning the gap. CDR1 and CDR2 (germline): SGHRS, YFSETQ. The CDR3 spans 12 residues. The CDR3 bases are TGCGCCAGCAGCCAGCCCTCGGAGACCCAGTACTTC. Translation: CASSQPSETQYF.

V gene TRBV12-3 or TRBV12-4 combines with J gene TRBJ2-1, with D tentatively TRBD2 (6 bases). V gave up 6 bases and J gave up 2 bases, with 14 bases separating them. This CDR3 region has 15 residues. DNA for the CDR3: TGTGCCAGCAGGAAAATAGCGGCACCCTACAATGAGCAGTTCTTC. This translates into CASRKIAAPYNEQFF.